What follows describes a single T cell receptor beta chain. Its antigen is undetermined. V lost 5 bases and J 3 bases, leaving 14 bases between the germline ends. CDR1 and CDR2 from the germline V gene are LGHNA and YSLEER. The CDR3 length is 14 residues. The data stem from a study of T cells after yellow fever vaccination. Study-wide findings and caveats: Post-booster reappearance was seen for most primary-vaccination clones (around 96% CD4, around 88% CD8).

MiXCR was run by TCRdb on the 5' RACE reads, yielding one entry per CDR3 protein. The table records 100,000 to 150,000 distinct CDR3 sequences, 15% of them present only once. This sample comprised CD8+ T cells sorted from PBMCs, obtained 5 days after the yellow fever booster vaccination. The chain has TRBV4-3 and TRBJ2-7; TRBD2 might be the D (6 bases). This clonotype was sampled from a man aged 18 to 35 who received the YFV17D yellow fever vaccine. DNA for the CDR3: TGCGCCAGCAGCGCCGCCCCGGAGGGCTACGAGCAGTACTTC. This sequence encodes CASSAAPEGYEQYF.